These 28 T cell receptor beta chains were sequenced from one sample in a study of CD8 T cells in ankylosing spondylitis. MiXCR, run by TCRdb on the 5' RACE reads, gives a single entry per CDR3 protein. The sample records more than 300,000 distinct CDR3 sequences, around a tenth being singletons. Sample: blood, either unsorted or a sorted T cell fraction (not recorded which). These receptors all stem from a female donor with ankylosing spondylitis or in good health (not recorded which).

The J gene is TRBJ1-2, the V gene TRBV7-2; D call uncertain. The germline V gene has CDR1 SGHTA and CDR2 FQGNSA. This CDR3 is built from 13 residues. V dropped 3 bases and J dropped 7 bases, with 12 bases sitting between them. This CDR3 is CASSFLAPIGYTF. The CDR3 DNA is TGTGCCAGCAGCTTCTTAGCTCCAATTGGCTACACCTTC.

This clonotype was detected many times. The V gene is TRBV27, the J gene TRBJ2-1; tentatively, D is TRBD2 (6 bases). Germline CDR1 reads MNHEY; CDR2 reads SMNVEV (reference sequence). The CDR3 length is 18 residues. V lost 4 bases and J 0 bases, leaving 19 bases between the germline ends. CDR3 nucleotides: TGTGCCAGCAGTTCTGGGGAGGTTTTTCACAGCTCCTACAATGAGCAGTTCTTC. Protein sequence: CASSSGEVFHSSYNEQFF.

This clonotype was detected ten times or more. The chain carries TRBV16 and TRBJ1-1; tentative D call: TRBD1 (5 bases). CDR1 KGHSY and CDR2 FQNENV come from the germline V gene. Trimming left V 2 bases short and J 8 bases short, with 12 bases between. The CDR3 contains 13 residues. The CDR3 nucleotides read TGTGCCAGCAGCCAAGGGACCCTAACGGAAGCTTTCTTT. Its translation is CASSQGTLTEAFF.

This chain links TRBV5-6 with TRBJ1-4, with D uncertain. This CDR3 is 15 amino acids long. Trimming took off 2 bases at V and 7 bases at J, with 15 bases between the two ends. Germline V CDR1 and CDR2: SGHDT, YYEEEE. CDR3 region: CASSFRARPGEKLFF. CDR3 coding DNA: TGTGCCAGCAGCTTTCGGGCAAGGCCGGGTGAAAAACTGTTTTTT. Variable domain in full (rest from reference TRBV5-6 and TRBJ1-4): DAGVTQSPTHLIKTRGQQVTLRCSPKSGHDTVSWYQQALGQGPQFIFQYYEEEERQRGNFPDRFSGHQFPNYSSELNVNALLLGDSALYLCASSFRARPGEKLFFGSGTQLSVL.

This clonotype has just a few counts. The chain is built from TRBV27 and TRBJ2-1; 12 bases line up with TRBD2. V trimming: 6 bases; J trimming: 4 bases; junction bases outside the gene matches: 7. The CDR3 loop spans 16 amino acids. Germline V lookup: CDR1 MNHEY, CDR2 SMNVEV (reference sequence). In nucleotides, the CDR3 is TGTGCCAGCAGGGCACTCGGACTAGCGGGATACAATGAGCAGTTCTTC. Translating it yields CASRALGLAGYNEQFF.

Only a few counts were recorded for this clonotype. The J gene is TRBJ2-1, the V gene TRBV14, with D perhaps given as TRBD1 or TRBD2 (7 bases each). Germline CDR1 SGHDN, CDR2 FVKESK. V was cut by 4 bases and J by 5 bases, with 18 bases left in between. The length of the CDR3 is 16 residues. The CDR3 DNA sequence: TGTGCCAGCAGCCTGAGGGGGCTAGCGGAAAACAATGAGCAGTTCTTC. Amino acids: CASSLRGLAENNEQFF.

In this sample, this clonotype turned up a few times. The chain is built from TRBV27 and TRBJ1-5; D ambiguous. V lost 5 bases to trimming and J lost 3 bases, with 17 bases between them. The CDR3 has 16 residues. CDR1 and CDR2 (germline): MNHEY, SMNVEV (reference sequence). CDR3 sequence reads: CASSPRVPSYNQPQHF. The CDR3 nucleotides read TGTGCCAGCAGTCCTCGGGTCCCCAGCTACAATCAGCCCCAGCATTTT.

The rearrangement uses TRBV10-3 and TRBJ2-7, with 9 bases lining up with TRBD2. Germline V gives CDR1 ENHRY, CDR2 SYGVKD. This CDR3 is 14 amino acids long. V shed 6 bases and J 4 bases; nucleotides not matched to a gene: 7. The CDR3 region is CAIRTSGRSYEQYF. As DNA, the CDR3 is TGTGCCATCAGGACGAGCGGGAGGTCGTACGAGCAGTACTTC.

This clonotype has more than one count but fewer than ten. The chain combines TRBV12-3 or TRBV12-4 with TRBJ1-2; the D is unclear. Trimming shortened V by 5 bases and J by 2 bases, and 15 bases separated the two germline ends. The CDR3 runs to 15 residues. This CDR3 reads CASSGFGPGNYGYTF. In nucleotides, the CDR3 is TGTGCCAGCAGTGGGTTTGGCCCTGGGAACTATGGCTACACCTTC.

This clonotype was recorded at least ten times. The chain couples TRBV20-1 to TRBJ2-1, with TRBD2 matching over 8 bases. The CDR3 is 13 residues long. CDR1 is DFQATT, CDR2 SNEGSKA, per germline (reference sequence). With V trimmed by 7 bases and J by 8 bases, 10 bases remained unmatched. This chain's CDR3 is CSVVQRERDEQFF. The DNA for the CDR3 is TGCAGTGTAGTCCAGCGGGAGAGGGATGAGCAGTTCTTC.

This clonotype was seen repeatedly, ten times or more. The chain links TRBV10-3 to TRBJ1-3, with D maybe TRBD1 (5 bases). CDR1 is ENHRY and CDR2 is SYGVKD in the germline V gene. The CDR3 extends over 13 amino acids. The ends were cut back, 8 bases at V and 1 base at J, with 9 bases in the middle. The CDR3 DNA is TGTGCCATCTCGCCAGGGTCTGGAAACACCATATATTTT. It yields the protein CAISPGSGNTIYF.

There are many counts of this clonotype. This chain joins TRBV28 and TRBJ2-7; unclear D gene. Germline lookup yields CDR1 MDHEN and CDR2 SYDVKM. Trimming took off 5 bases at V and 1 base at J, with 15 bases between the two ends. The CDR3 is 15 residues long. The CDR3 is CASSDNMDTSYEQYF. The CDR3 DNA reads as TGTGCCAGCAGTGATAACATGGATACATCCTACGAGCAGTACTTC.

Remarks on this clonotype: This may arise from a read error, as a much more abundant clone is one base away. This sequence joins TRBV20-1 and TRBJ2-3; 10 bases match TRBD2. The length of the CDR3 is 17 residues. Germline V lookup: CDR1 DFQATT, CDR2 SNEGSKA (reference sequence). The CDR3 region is CCASSGASGSFTDTQYF. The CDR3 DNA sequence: TGCTGTGCCTCTTCAGGGGCTAGCGGGAGCTTCACAGATACGCAGTATTTT.

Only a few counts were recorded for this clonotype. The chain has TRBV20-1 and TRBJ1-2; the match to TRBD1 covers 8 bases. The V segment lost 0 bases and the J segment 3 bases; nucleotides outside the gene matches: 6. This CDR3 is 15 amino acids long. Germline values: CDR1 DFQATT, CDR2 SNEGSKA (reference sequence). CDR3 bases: TGCAGTGCTAGAGATCGGACAGGGTACGACTATGGCTACACCTTC. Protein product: CSARDRTGYDYGYTF.

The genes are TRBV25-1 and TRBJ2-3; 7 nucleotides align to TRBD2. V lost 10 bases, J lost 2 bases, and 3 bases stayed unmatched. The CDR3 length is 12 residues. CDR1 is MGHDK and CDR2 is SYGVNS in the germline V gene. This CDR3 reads CATAGVTDTQYF. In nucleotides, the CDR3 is TGTGCCACCGCGGGGGTCACAGATACGCAGTATTTT. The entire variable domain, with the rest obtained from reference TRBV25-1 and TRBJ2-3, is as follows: EADIYQTPRYLVIGTGKKITLECSQTMGHDKMYWYQQDPGMELHLIHYSYGVNSTEKGDLSSESTVSRIRTEHFPLTLESARPSHTSQYLCATAGVTDTQYFGPGTRLTVL.

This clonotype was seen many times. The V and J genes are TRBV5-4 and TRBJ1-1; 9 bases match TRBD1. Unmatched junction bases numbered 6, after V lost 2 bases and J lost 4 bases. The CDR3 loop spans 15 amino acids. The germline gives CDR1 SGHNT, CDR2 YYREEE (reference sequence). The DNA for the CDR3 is TGTGCCAGCAGCTTTGCCGGGACAGGGACCACTGAAGCTTTCTTT. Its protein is CASSFAGTGTTEAFF.

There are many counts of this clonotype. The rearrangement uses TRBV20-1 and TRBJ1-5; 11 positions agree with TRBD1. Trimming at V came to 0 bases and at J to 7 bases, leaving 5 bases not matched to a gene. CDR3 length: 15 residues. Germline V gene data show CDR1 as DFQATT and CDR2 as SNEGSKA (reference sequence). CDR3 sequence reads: CSAREGRTGGQPQHF. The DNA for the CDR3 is TGCAGTGCTAGAGAGGGAAGGACAGGGGGCCAGCCCCAGCATTTT.

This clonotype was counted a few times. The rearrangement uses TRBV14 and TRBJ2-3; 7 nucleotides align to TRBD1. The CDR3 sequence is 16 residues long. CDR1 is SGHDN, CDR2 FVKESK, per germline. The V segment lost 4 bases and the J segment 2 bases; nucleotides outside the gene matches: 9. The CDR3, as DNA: TGTGCCAGCAGCCCGCCGGGACAGACTATCACAGATACGCAGTATTTT. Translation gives CASSPPGQTITDTQYF.

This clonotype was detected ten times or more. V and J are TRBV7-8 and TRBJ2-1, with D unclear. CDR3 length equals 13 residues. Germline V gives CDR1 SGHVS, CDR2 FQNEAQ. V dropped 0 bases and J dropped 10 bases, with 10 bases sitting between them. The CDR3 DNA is TGTGCCAGCAGCTTAGCGCTAGATTCCGAGCAGTTCTTC. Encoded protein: CASSLALDSEQFF.

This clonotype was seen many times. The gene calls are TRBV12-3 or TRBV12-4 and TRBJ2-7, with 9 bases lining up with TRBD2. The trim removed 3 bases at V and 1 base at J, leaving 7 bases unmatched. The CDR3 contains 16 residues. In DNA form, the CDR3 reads TGTGCCAGCAGTTTCCTGGGTAGCGGGGGTTCCTACGAGCAGTACTTC. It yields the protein CASSFLGSGGSYEQYF.

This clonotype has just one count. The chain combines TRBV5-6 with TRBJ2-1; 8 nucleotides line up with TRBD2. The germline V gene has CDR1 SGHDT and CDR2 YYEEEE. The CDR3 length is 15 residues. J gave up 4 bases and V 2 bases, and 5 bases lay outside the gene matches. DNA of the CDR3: TGTGCCAGCAGCTTCGGGACTAGTAGGTACAATGAGCAGTTCTTC. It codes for CASSFGTSRYNEQFF.

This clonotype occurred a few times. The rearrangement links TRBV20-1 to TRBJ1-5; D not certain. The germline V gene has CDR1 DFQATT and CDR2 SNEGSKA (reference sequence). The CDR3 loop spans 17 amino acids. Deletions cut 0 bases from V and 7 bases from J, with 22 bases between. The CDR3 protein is CSARDLHGGEPKQPQHF. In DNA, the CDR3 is TGCAGTGCTAGAGATCTGCATGGAGGAGAGCCCAAGCAGCCCCAGCATTTT.

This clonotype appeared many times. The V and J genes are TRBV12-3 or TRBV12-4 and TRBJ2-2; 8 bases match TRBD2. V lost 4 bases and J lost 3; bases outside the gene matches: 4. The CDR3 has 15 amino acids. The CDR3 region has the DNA TGTGCCAGCAGTTCCGGGACTAGGGACACCGGGGAGCTGTTTTTT. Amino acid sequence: CASSSGTRDTGELFF.

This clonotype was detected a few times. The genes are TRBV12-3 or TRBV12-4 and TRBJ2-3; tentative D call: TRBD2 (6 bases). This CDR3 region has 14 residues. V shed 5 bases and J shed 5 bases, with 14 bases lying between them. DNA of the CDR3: TGTGCCAGCAGTGCCCCTCGGAGGGGAGATACGCAGTATTTT. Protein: CASSAPRRGDTQYF.

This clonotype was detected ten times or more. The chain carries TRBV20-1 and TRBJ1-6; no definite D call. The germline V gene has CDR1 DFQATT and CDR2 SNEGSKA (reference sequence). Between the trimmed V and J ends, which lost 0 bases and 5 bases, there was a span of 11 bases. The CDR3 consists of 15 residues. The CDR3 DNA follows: TGCAGTGCTAGAGATTCGAGCCGGAATAATTCACCCCTCCACTTT. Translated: CSARDSSRNNSPLHF.

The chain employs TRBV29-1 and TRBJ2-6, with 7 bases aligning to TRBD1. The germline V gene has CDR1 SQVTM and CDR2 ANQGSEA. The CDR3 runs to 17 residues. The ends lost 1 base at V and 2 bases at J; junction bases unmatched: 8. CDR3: CSVEVEETGTGANVLTF. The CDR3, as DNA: TGCAGCGTTGAAGTCGAAGAGACAGGGACTGGGGCCAACGTCCTGACTTTC.

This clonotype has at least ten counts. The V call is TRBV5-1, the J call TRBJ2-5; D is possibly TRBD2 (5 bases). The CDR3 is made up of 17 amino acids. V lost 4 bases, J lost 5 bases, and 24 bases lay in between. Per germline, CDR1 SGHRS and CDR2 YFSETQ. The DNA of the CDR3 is TGCGCCAGCAGCGGGTCGGTAGGGTTAGCGTCGTTCGAGACCCAGTACTTC. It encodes CASSGSVGLASFETQYF.

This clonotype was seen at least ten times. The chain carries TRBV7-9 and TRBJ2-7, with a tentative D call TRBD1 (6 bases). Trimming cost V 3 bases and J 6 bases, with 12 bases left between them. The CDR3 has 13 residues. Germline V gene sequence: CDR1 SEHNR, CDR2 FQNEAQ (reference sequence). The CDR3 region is CASSFRGRVEQYF. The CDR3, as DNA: TGTGCCAGCAGCTTCAGGGGTAGGGTCGAGCAGTACTTC. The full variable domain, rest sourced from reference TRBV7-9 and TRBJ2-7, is DTGVSQNPRHKITKRGQNVTFRCDPISEHNRLYWYRQTLGQGPEFLTYFQNEAQLEKSRLLSDRFSAERPKGSFSTLEIQRTEQGDSAMYLCASSFRGRVEQYFGPGTRLTVT.